The 16 T cell receptor beta chains below all came from one sample that was sequenced in a study of identical twins. TCRdb called the 5' RACE reads again in MiXCR, with one record for every CDR3 protein. The sample lists roughly 290,000 distinct CDR3 sequences, 7.5% to 9.5% occurring once. Separately, the same data were catalogued under a study of yellow fever vaccine responses in identical twins.

The sample consisted of CD8+ T cells sorted from blood. These TCRs come from a woman aged 18-35 years in good health.

This clonotype was detected ten times or more. The V gene is TRBV14, the J gene TRBJ1-1; D uncertain. CDR1 is SGHDN, CDR2 FVKESK, per germline. Trimming took 4 bases from V and 2 from J, leaving 14 bases between them. The CDR3 is 15 residues long. This chain's CDR3 is CASSLYRPTNTEAFF. For the CDR3, the DNA is TGTGCCAGCAGCCTCTACAGACCTACTAACACTGAAGCTTTCTTT.

This clonotype was seen a few times. This may stem from a read error, because a much larger clone lies one nucleotide away. The chain combines TRBV19 with TRBJ2-4; 8 positions match TRBD2. This CDR3 has 14 residues. V lost 9 bases to trimming and J lost 11 bases; unmatched junction nucleotides: 15. Germline V CDR1 and CDR2: LNHDA, SQIVND (reference sequence). The CDR3 coding sequence is TGTGCCAGCCGCCCGCGGGGGGCATCGGACTTTCAGTACTTC. Amino acid sequence: CASRPRGASDFQYF.

This chain connects TRBV7-8 to TRBJ2-5; unclear D gene. Per germline, CDR1 SGHVS and CDR2 FQNEAQ. Trimming left V 4 bases short and J 2 bases short, with 17 bases between. The CDR3 covers 16 residues. The CDR3 here is CASSSILRNVQETQYF. The CDR3 region has the DNA TGTGCCAGCAGCTCTATACTACGGAACGTACAAGAGACCCAGTACTTC.

The sample holds a few counts of this clonotype. The rearrangement links TRBV30 to TRBJ2-1, with unresolved D. The CDR3 sequence is 13 residues long. Trimming shortened V by 1 base and J by 2 bases, and 6 bases separated the two germline ends. The germline CDR1 and CDR2 sequences are GTSNPN and SVGIG (reference sequence). CDR3 sequence (DNA): TGTGCCTGGAGTGGCCTTCCCTACAATGAGCAGTTCTTC. Translation: CAWSGLPYNEQFF.

A few counts support this clonotype. V gene TRBV28 combines with J gene TRBJ2-1; D gene unclear. The V gene lost 6 bases and the J gene lost 9 bases, with 12 bases spanning the gap. Germline V gene data show CDR1 as MDHEN and CDR2 as SYDVKM. The CDR3 length is 12 residues. For the CDR3, the DNA is TGTGCCAGCAGCCCCTTGGGTGTTGAGCAGTTCTTC. Amino acid sequence: CASSPLGVEQFF. Combining the CDR3 with reference TRBV28 and TRBJ2-1 gives the whole variable domain DVKVTQSSRYLVKRTGEKVFLECVQDMDHENMFWYRQDPGLGLRLIYFSYDVKMKEKGDIPEGYSVSREKKERFSLILESASTNQTSMYLCASSPLGVEQFFGPGTRLTVL.

With regard to this clonotype: The junction and the germline gene differ at one end; a read error may be behind it. The chain carries TRBV20-1 and TRBJ1-1, with TRBD1 matching over 7 bases. The germline CDR1 and CDR2 sequences are DFQATT and SNEGSKA (reference sequence). The CDR3 contains 18 residues. As DNA, the CDR3 is TGCTGTGCTACGATTGACAGGGCCGGTATGAGGTGGAACACTGAAGCTTTCTTT. Its translation: CCATIDRAGMRWNTEAFF.

The gene calls are TRBV7-9 and TRBJ2-7, with a possible D match to TRBD2 (6 bases). Trimming pared 5 bases from V and 1 base from J, leaving 12 bases between. Germline values: CDR1 SEHNR, CDR2 FQNEAQ (reference sequence). The CDR3 runs 14 residues. CDR3 sequence reads: CASSRGLISYEQYF. CDR3 nucleotides: TGTGCCAGCAGCCGGGGACTTATATCCTACGAGCAGTACTTC.

V is TRBV12-3 or TRBV12-4 and J is TRBJ2-7, with D tentatively TRBD1 or TRBD2 (5 bases each). Deletions cut 5 bases from V and 2 bases from J, with 13 bases between. The CDR3 is 14 residues long. CDR3 DNA sequence: TGTGCCAGCAGTCCACCCGGGACCCCCTACGAGCAGTACTTC. Translating gives CASSPPGTPYEQYF.

The sample holds a few counts of this clonotype. The chain is built from TRBV28 and TRBJ2-3, with 7 bases identical to TRBD2. V dropped 1 base and J dropped 0; count of bases not matched to a gene: 7. CDR1 is MDHEN and CDR2 is SYDVKM in the germline V gene. CDR3 size: 17 residues. The CDR3 coding sequence is TGTGCCAGCAGTTTATCGGTTAGCGGGCCTAGCACAGATACGCAGTATTTT. Its protein is CASSLSVSGPSTDTQYF.

CDR3 nucleotide sequence: TGTGCCACCAGTTATCCCCTGGTGGCGGGCGAGAAAATTGTATCCTACAATGAGCAGTTCTTC. It is translated as CATSYPLVAGEKIVSYNEQFF. J is TRBJ2-1 and V is TRBV24-1, with D maybe TRBD2 (5 bases). Trimming removed 6 bases at V and 1 base at J, with 30 bases between. Germline V gene data show CDR1 as KGHDR and CDR2 as SFDVKD. The CDR3 runs 21 residues.

The V and J genes are TRBV4-1 and TRBJ2-2, with 8 positions matching TRBD2. The CDR3 is 17 residues long. Trimming at V came to 3 bases and at J to 0 bases, leaving 6 bases not matched to a gene. Per the germline V gene, CDR1 is MGHRA and CDR2 is YSYEKL. DNA of the CDR3: TGCGCCAGCAGCCATTTACTAGCGGTCCCGAACACCGGGGAGCTGTTTTTT. Residues: CASSHLLAVPNTGELFF.

This clonotype has more than one count but fewer than ten. This chain connects TRBV21-1 to TRBJ2-5; the tabulated D call, TRBD2, remains unverified against the DNA. TRBV21-1 is classified as a pseudogene. CDR3 length: 14 amino acids. CDR3 loop: CASSLREGWKTQYF. The CDR3 DNA follows: TGTGCCAGCAGCCTCCGGGAGGGTTGGAAGACCCAGTACTTC.

The sample holds a few counts of this clonotype. This chain links TRBV29-1 with TRBJ2-1, with TRBD1 as a possible D gene (5 bases). This CDR3 is 15 amino acids long. V shed 0 bases and J shed 5 bases, with 14 bases lying between them. CDR1 and CDR2 (germline): SQVTM, ANQGSEA. The CDR3 protein is CSVEEGQKTNNEQFF. The CDR3 DNA sequence: TGCAGCGTTGAAGAAGGACAAAAAACAAACAATGAGCAGTTCTTC.

In this sample, this clonotype turned up many times. The chain carries TRBV5-1 and TRBJ2-5, with TRBD1 as a possible D gene (6 bases). The CDR3 extends over 14 amino acids. Trimming pared 4 bases from V and 0 bases from J, leaving 10 bases between. Germline values: CDR1 SGHRS, CDR2 YFSETQ. In DNA form, the CDR3 reads TGCGCCAGCAGCCCCGGACAGTACCAAGAGACCCAGTACTTC. Translating gives CASSPGQYQETQYF.

The V and J genes are TRBV9 and TRBJ2-1, with D possibly called TRBD1 or TRBD2 (7 bases each). Deletions cut 10 bases from V and 5 bases from J, with 16 bases between. The length of the CDR3 is 13 residues. From germline, CDR1 is SGDLS and CDR2 YYNGEE. CDR3 amino acids: CASSGGQHNEQFF. CDR3 bases: TGTGCCTCCTCGGGGGGACAGCACAATGAGCAGTTCTTC.

Turning to this clonotype: It may be a read error: a sequence one base away is much more abundant. The V and J genes are TRBV6-5 and TRBJ1-2, with D maybe TRBD1 (5 bases). This CDR3 has 14 amino acids. The germline CDR1 and CDR2 sequences are MNHEY and SVGAGI. The CDR3 region is CASRYSGAAYGYTF. The CDR3 bases are TGTGCCAGCAGGTACTCTGGGGCAGCCTATGGCTACACCTTC.